This is a list of T cell receptor beta chains from one sample in a study of blood T cell repertoires in COVID-19. Sequenced by immunoSEQ multiplex PCR; TCRdb stores in-frame clones only, minus some. The sample holds some 260,000 clones, around 90% seen once. Sample: peripheral blood. These receptors were obtained from a human donor in a cohort sampled during active COVID-19. Each CDR3 is given with its conserved first and last residue. Fields, in order: J gene, clone size, V gene, D gene, CDR3 DNA, CDR3 protein. D genes are given only for firm matches. Clone size is stated in some rows and not others, as once, few, many or a class when expanded.

J gene: TRBJ2-7; clone size: -; V gene: TRBV27; D gene: TRBD1; CDR3 DNA: TGTGCCAGCAGTCTACTATTCGGACAGGGGGAATCCTACGAGCAGTACTTC; CDR3 protein: CASSLLFGQGESYEQYF
J gene: TRBJ2-7; clone size: -; V gene: TRBV19; D gene: TRBD2; CDR3 DNA: TGTGCCAGTAGTATAGTTATAACTAGCGGGAACTACGAGCAGTACTTC; CDR3 protein: CASSIVITSGNYEQYF
J gene: TRBJ1-1; clone size: -; V gene: TRBV28; D gene: -; CDR3 DNA: TGTGCCAGCAGTTTGTGGGGCCGGAACACTGAAGCTTTCTTT; CDR3 protein: CASSLWGRNTEAFF
J gene: TRBJ1-1; clone size: -; V gene: TRBV19; D gene: TRBD1; CDR3 DNA: TGTGCCAGTAGTCTCAGTGTTAGACAGGGCAACACTGAAGCTTTCTTT; CDR3 protein: CASSLSVRQGNTEAFF
J gene: TRBJ1-1; clone size: -; V gene: TRBV5-5; D gene: TRBD1; CDR3 DNA: TGTGCCAGCAGCTTGTATTCAGACAGGGGGACTGAAGCTTTCTTT; CDR3 protein: CASSLYSDRGTEAFF
J gene: TRBJ1-2; clone size: -; V gene: TRBV30; D gene: TRBD1; CDR3 DNA: TGTGCCTCGACAGGGGTCAACTATGGCTACACCTTC; CDR3 protein: CASTGVNYGYTF
J gene: TRBJ1-2; clone size: -; V gene: TRBV6-4; D gene: TRBD1; CDR3 DNA: TGTGCCAGCAGTGACGGAGTCCGGGACAGGGGAGTTTATGGCTACACCTTC; CDR3 protein: CASSDGVRDRGVYGYTF
J gene: TRBJ1-1; clone size: -; V gene: TRBV6-5; D gene: -; CDR3 DNA: TGTGCCAGCAGTTACTCGATGAGCACTGAAGCTTTCTTT; CDR3 protein: CASSYSMSTEAFF
J gene: TRBJ1-5; clone size: -; V gene: TRBV13; D gene: -; CDR3 DNA: TGTGCCAGCAGCTTAGGAGCCAGGGGTTCCAATCAGCCCCAGCATTTT; CDR3 protein: CASSLGARGSNQPQHF
J gene: TRBJ2-7; clone size: -; V gene: TRBV6-5; D gene: TRBD1; CDR3 DNA: TGTGCCAGCAGGCCCACGGGACAGGGTCACTACGAGCAGTACTTC; CDR3 protein: CASRPTGQGHYEQYF
J gene: TRBJ2-7; clone size: -; V gene: TRBV19; D gene: TRBD2; CDR3 DNA: TGTGCCAGTAGTTTCCTTGGACTAGCGGGTATCTACGAGCAGTACTTC; CDR3 protein: CASSFLGLAGIYEQYF
J gene: TRBJ2-7; clone size: few; V gene: TRBV12-1; D gene: -; CDR3 DNA: TGTGCCAGCAGCTTTCGGTCTCTCCACGAGCAGTACTTC; CDR3 protein: CASSFRSLHEQYF
J gene: TRBJ2-7; clone size: -; V gene: TRBV7-2; D gene: -; CDR3 DNA: TGTGCCAGCAGCTTAGTACAGGTGATAAGAGGTTACGAGCAGTACTTC; CDR3 protein: CASSLVQVIRGYEQYF
J gene: TRBJ2-1; clone size: -; V gene: TRBV6-5; D gene: -; CDR3 DNA: TGTGCCAGCAGTTGGGGGACTGGGTCCGATGAGCAGTTCTTC; CDR3 protein: CASSWGTGSDEQFF
J gene: TRBJ1-2; clone size: -; V gene: TRBV7-9; D gene: -; CDR3 DNA: TGTGCCAGCAGCGCCCACATGGAGACTAACTATGGCTACACCTTC; CDR3 protein: CASSAHMETNYGYTF
J gene: TRBJ1-2; clone size: once; V gene: TRBV5-4; D gene: -; CDR3 DNA: TGTGCCAGCAGCACTGGGGGGTTGGATGGCTACACCTTC; CDR3 protein: CASSTGGLDGYTF
J gene: TRBJ1-2; clone size: -; V gene: TRBV7-9; D gene: -; CDR3 DNA: TGTGCCAGCAGCTTTGTAGTTAGCTCGAACTATGGCTACACCTTC; CDR3 protein: CASSFVVSSNYGYTF
J gene: TRBJ1-4; clone size: -; V gene: TRBV5-4; D gene: -; CDR3 DNA: TGTGCCAGCAGCTTGGCAGGGCGAGGTGAAAAACTGTTTTTT; CDR3 protein: CASSLAGRGEKLFF
J gene: TRBJ2-7; clone size: once; V gene: TRBV6-5; D gene: TRBD2; CDR3 DNA: TGTGCCAGCAGGGCCAGCGGGAACTACGAGCAGTACTTC; CDR3 protein: CASRASGNYEQYF
J gene: TRBJ1-4; clone size: -; V gene: TRBV9; D gene: -; CDR3 DNA: TGTGCCAGCAGCGTAGGTAATCCTAATGAAAAACTGTTTTTT; CDR3 protein: CASSVGNPNEKLFF
J gene: TRBJ1-5; clone size: -; V gene: TRBV11-2; D gene: -; CDR3 DNA: TGTGCCAGCAGCTTGTCACAGGGAAATCAGCCCCAGCATTTT; CDR3 protein: CASSLSQGNQPQHF
J gene: TRBJ1-1; clone size: once; V gene: TRBV19; D gene: -; CDR3 DNA: TGTGCCAGTAGTATAGTAAAGAACACTGAAGCTTTCTTT; CDR3 protein: CASSIVKNTEAFF
J gene: TRBJ1-2; clone size: -; V gene: TRBV9; D gene: -; CDR3 DNA: TGTGCCAGCAGCCGGGGGGGTGTAGGCTATGGCTACACCTTC; CDR3 protein: CASSRGGVGYGYTF
J gene: TRBJ2-7; clone size: -; V gene: TRBV15; D gene: -; CDR3 DNA: TGTGCCACCAGCAGAGATTCAGTCCGGGTTTTAGCCTACGAGCAGTACTTC; CDR3 protein: CATSRDSVRVLAYEQYF
J gene: TRBJ1-1; clone size: few; V gene: TRBV14; D gene: TRBD1; CDR3 DNA: TGTGCCAGCAGCCCGGGACAGGGACATCCGCGGGAAGCTTTCTTT; CDR3 protein: CASSPGQGHPREAFF